This T cell receptor (beta chain) was captured by sequencing in a study of identical twins. J lost 6 bases, V lost 6 bases, and 10 bases had no gene match. The CDR3 spans 14 residues. Per the germline V gene, CDR1 is KGHSH and CDR2 is LQKENI. TCRdb recomputed calls from the 5' RACE reads with MiXCR, one row per CDR3 protein. The table shows 450,000 or so distinct CDR3 sequences, with less than 20% occurring only once. Of note for this clonotype: What it binds is not known.

Study-wide points: Not following the same donors, the study drew its conclusions from cross-sectional statistical analysis. Weaker excess sharing between twins was seen in beta out-of-frame sequences.

This rearrangement joins TRBV18 to TRBJ2-5, with TRBD2 matching over 7 bases. Sequences were obtained from naive T cells sorted from blood. The sequence was collected from a man in his fifties or sixties in good health. The CDR3 coding sequence is TGTGCCAGCTCCGGCGGGGCTAGCGGACAGACCCAGTACTTC. This encodes CASSGGASGQTQYF.